The source of this T cell receptor beta chain is a study of T-cell reconstitution after alpha-beta-depleted transplantation in children (dated by TCRdb to about 2016). Describing the broader study: Using TCR repertoire profiling, the study quantitatively followed how T-cell immune reconstitution unfolded in children after TCRalphabeta/CD19-depleted allogeneic hematopoietic cell transplantation.

Reading the germline V gene gives CDR1 WSHSY and CDR2 SAAADI. The germline V end is reduced by 0 bases and the J end by 4 bases; junction bases left unmatched: 1. The CDR3 runs 17 residues from the cysteine to the phenylalanine. Only the CDR3 DNA is retained, 51 bases long and in frame from the first base. The receptor library was made with PCR. Instrument on record: Illumina HiSeq 2500. TCR library preparation used molecular barcoding, with unique molecular identifiers applied to normalize quantification of the TCRbeta repertoire. Using fastp at Q25 and MiXCR, TCRdb reprocessed the public reads and kept productive beta chains. For every CDR3 protein sequence, its rows merge into one entry that carries the most common genes and DNA. Across this sample there are hundreds of thousands of distinct CDR3 sequences, with approximately 15% seen only once. The ten most abundant clones make up approximately 1% of the sample.

This clonotype has just a few counts. There is no known antigen for this receptor. The record has no base qualities; no much larger clone is one base away. The receptor comes from a human donor who donated a stem cell graft to a child with acute myeloid leukemia. The sample was PBMCs from the stem cell graft donor, taken from the stem cell graft. The sequence links TRBV10-2 to TRBJ2-3, and 16 bases in between align with TRBD2. This receptor has the CDR3 CASSESGTSGGADTQYF. The DNA sequence is as follows: TGCGCCAGCAGTGAGTCCGGGACTAGCGGGGGGGCAGATACGCAGTATTTT.